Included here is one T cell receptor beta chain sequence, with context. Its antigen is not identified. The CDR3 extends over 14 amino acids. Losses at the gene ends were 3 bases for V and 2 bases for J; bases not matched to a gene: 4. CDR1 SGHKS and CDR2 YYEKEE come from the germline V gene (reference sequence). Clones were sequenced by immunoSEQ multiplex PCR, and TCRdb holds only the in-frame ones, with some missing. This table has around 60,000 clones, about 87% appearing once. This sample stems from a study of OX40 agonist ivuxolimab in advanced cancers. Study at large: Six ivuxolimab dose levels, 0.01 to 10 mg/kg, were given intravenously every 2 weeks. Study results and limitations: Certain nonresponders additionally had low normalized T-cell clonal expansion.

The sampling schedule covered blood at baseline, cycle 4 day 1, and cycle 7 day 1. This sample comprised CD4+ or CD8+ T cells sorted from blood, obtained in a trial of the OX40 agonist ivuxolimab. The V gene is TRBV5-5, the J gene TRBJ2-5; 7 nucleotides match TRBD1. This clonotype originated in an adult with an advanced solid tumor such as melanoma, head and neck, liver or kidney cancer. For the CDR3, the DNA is TGTGCCAGCAGCTCTACGACAGGGCAAGAGACCCAGTACTTC. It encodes CASSSTTGQETQYF. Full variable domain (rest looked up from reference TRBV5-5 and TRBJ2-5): DAGVTQSPTHLIKTRGQQVTLRCSPISGHKSVSWYQQVLGQGPQFIFQYYEKEERGRGNFPDRFSARQFPNYSSELNVNALLLGDSALYLCASSSTTGQETQYFGPGTRLLVL.